This entry concerns a single TCR beta chain. Through a sample-barcoded 5' primer and a J-beta primer mix, a second PCR was run for 7 to 11 cycles. TCRdb used MiXCR to reprocess the 5' RACE reads, holding one entry per CDR3 protein. The sample carries about 1.8 million distinct CDR3 sequences, 49% recorded once. These data are taken from a study of blood T cells in healthy people across ages. Per germline, CDR1 MDHEN and CDR2 SYDVKM. CDR3 size: 17 residues. Losses at the gene ends were 3 bases for V and 6 bases for J; bases not matched to a gene: 12. Sequencing input: blood. The clonotype originates from a woman between 40 and 55 years old in good health. V usage is TRBV28 and J usage is TRBJ2-2, with 8 bases fitting TRBD2. CDR3 residues: CASSFYRTSPVPGELFF. Written as DNA, the CDR3 is TGTGCCAGCAGTTTCTACCGGACTAGCCCGGTACCCGGGGAGCTGTTTTTT.